These T cell receptor beta chains were read from a single sample in a study of T cell responses to AZD1222 COVID-19 vaccine. Sequenced by immunoSEQ multiplex PCR; TCRdb stores in-frame clones only, minus some. The sample shows about 270,000 clones, almost 95% of them seen only once. This material consisted of peripheral blood, taken 28 days after the second AZD1222 dose. The receptors stem from an adult who received the AZD1222 COVID-19 vaccine. Each CDR3 is given with its conserved first and last residue. Fields, in order: J gene, V gene, clone size, D gene, CDR3 DNA, CDR3 protein. D genes are given only for firm matches. Not every row has a clone size; where given, it reads once, few, many or a size class.

j_gene: TRBJ2-7
v_gene: TRBV5-4
abundance: NA
d_gene: NA
CDR3nt: TGTGCCAGCAGCGGACTCGGGGGTACCTCCTACGAGCAGTACTTC
CDR3aa: CASSGLGGTSYEQYF

j_gene: TRBJ2-2
v_gene: TRBV3-1/TRBV3-2
abundance: few
d_gene: NA
CDR3nt: TGTGCCAGCAGCCATTGGGACCGGGGTGCCGGGGAGCTGTTTTTT
CDR3aa: CASSHWDRGAGELFF

j_gene: TRBJ2-7
v_gene: TRBV7-9
abundance: NA
d_gene: TRBD2
CDR3nt: TGTGCCAGCAGCCCCACGGGGGGATTATACGAGCAGTACTTC
CDR3aa: CASSPTGGLYEQYF

j_gene: TRBJ1-5
v_gene: TRBV18
abundance: NA
d_gene: NA
CDR3nt: TGTGCCAGCTCACCAGGGGGGATGTATAGCAATCAGCCCCAGCATTTT
CDR3aa: CASSPGGMYSNQPQHF

j_gene: TRBJ2-7
v_gene: TRBV7-6
abundance: NA
d_gene: NA
CDR3nt: TGTGCCAGCAGCTTTGCTTCAGGTTTAACCTACGAGCAGTACTTC
CDR3aa: CASSFASGLTYEQYF

j_gene: TRBJ2-5
v_gene: TRBV5-1
abundance: NA
d_gene: TRBD2
CDR3nt: TGCGCCAGCAGCCCCGCCGGACTAGCGGGAGGGCAAGAGACCCAGTACTTC
CDR3aa: CASSPAGLAGGQETQYF

j_gene: TRBJ2-7
v_gene: TRBV28
abundance: NA
d_gene: NA
CDR3nt: TGTGCCAGCAGACCATACAGGGAACCGGACTACGAGCAGTACTTC
CDR3aa: CASRPYREPDYEQYF

j_gene: TRBJ2-3
v_gene: TRBV24-1
abundance: once
d_gene: TRBD2
CDR3nt: TGTGCCACCAAATCGACTAGCGGGTCAAGGGATACGCAGTATTTT
CDR3aa: CATKSTSGSRDTQYF

j_gene: TRBJ2-7
v_gene: TRBV19
abundance: NA
d_gene: NA
CDR3nt: TGTGCCAGTAGTATAGGAGGGGCCGAGCAGTACTTC
CDR3aa: CASSIGGAEQYF

j_gene: TRBJ1-1
v_gene: TRBV28
abundance: NA
d_gene: TRBD1
CDR3nt: TGTGCCATCGGGGACAGCCTTAAGAGAACTGAAGCTTTCTTT
CDR3aa: CAIGDSLKRTEAFF

j_gene: TRBJ2-7
v_gene: TRBV5-1
abundance: NA
d_gene: TRBD1
CDR3nt: TGCGCCAGCAGCTGGACAGGGGTTCGCTACGAGCAGTACTTC
CDR3aa: CASSWTGVRYEQYF

j_gene: TRBJ2-5
v_gene: TRBV5-1
abundance: NA
d_gene: NA
CDR3nt: TGCGCCAGCAGCTTAAAAGAGACCCAGTACTTC
CDR3aa: CASSLKETQYF

j_gene: TRBJ2-7
v_gene: TRBV7-2
abundance: once
d_gene: TRBD2
CDR3nt: TGTGCCAGCAGCTTGACCCGAGCGGGAGGCAAACCCTACGAGCAGTACTTC
CDR3aa: CASSLTRAGGKPYEQYF

j_gene: TRBJ2-7
v_gene: TRBV6-5
abundance: NA
d_gene: NA
CDR3nt: TGTGCCAGCGGGTGGGACACTCCATCCTACGAGCAGTACTTC
CDR3aa: CASGWDTPSYEQYF

j_gene: TRBJ1-1
v_gene: TRBV7-2
abundance: NA
d_gene: NA
CDR3nt: TGTGCCAGCAGCTTAGATCGGGGGTGGACTGAAGCTTTCTTT
CDR3aa: CASSLDRGWTEAFF

j_gene: TRBJ1-2
v_gene: TRBV28
abundance: NA
d_gene: TRBD1
CDR3nt: TGTGCCAGCAGTTCAACAGGGGGCGGAGGTGGCTACACCTTC
CDR3aa: CASSSTGGGGGYTF

j_gene: TRBJ1-4
v_gene: TRBV9
abundance: NA
d_gene: TRBD1
CDR3nt: TGTGCCAGCAGCGGCGGGACAGGCGGCGAAAAACTGTTTTTT
CDR3aa: CASSGGTGGEKLFF

j_gene: TRBJ2-3
v_gene: TRBV2
abundance: NA
d_gene: NA
CDR3nt: TGTGCCAGCAGTCCCACCAACTCGGCGCTGAGCACAGATACGCAGTATTTT
CDR3aa: CASSPTNSALSTDTQYF

j_gene: TRBJ1-3
v_gene: TRBV11-3
abundance: NA
d_gene: NA
CDR3nt: TGTGCCAGCCCATTCGACAGATCTGGAAACACCATATATTTT
CDR3aa: CASPFDRSGNTIYF

j_gene: TRBJ2-7
v_gene: TRBV5-1
abundance: once
d_gene: TRBD1
CDR3nt: TGCGCCAGCAGAACCGGGACAGGCTCCTACGAGCAGTACTTC
CDR3aa: CASRTGTGSYEQYF

j_gene: TRBJ2-7
v_gene: TRBV3-1/TRBV3-2
abundance: NA
d_gene: TRBD2
CDR3nt: TGTGCCAGCAGCCAAGAGCTAGCGGGAACTTACGAGCAGTACTTC
CDR3aa: CASSQELAGTYEQYF

j_gene: TRBJ1-5
v_gene: TRBV4-1
abundance: NA
d_gene: NA
CDR3nt: TGCGCCAGCAGCCAAGATCTACAGTTTAATCAGCCCCAGCATTTT
CDR3aa: CASSQDLQFNQPQHF